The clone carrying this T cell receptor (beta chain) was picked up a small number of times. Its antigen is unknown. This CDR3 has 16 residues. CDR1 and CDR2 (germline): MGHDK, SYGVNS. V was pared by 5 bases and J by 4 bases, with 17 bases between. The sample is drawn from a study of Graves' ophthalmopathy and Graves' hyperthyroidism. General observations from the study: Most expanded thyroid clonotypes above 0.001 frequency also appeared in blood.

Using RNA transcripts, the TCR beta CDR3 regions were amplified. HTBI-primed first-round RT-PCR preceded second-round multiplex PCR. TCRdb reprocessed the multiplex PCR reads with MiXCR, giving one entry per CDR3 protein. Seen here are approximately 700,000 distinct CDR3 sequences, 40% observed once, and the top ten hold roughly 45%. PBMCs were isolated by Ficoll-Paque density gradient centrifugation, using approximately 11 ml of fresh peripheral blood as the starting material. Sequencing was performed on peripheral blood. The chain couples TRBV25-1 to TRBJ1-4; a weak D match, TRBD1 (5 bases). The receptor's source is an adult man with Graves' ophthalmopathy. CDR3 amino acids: CASSSMEGRLNEKLFF. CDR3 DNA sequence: TGTGCCAGCAGTTCCATGGAGGGACGGCTTAATGAAAAACTGTTTTTT.